Following are 26 T cell receptor beta chains from one sample sequenced in a study of blood T cell repertoires in COVID-19. Only in-frame clones appear in the TCRdb table, and some are missing; sequencing was by immunoSEQ multiplex PCR. Among some 260,000 clones listed, about 86% were seen once. Material: PBMCs or T cells enriched from blood (not recorded which). The receptors were sampled from a man in his thirties or forties with acute COVID-19.

This chain connects TRBV19 to TRBJ2-3; maybe TRBD1 (5 bases). Trimming shortened V by 4 bases and J by 4 bases, and 12 bases separated the two germline ends. CDR1 and CDR2 from the germline V gene are LNHDA and SQIVND (reference sequence). The CDR3 length is 14 residues. DNA of the CDR3: TGTGCCAGTAGTAATCAGGGTGGCGCAGATACGCAGTATTTT. Translating it yields CASSNQGGADTQYF.

Only one count was recorded for this clone. This chain connects TRBV4-2 to TRBJ1-1; the match to TRBD1 covers 9 bases. The germline V gene encodes CDR1 LGHNA and CDR2 YNFKEQ. Trimming cost V 5 bases and J 2 bases; bases outside gene matches: 15. This CDR3 spans 18 amino acids. The CDR3 protein is CASSYLRGPDRGNTEAFF. CDR3 DNA sequence: TGTGCCAGCAGCTACTTAAGGGGTCCGGACAGGGGAAACACTGAAGCTTTCTTT.

The table lists this clone with a few counts. The chain carries TRBV5-6 and TRBJ1-2; 7 bases line up with TRBD1. The CDR3 runs 13 residues. Looked up from germline, CDR1 is SGHDT and CDR2 is YYEEEE. V lost 4 bases, J lost 6 bases, and 6 bases stayed unmatched. CDR3 sequence reads: CASSPTGFDGYTF. CDR3 nucleotide sequence: TGTGCCAGCAGCCCGACAGGGTTTGATGGCTACACCTTC.

This clone was observed a single time. CDR3 loop: CSINEPTGLGYGYTF. In nucleotides, the CDR3 is TGCAGCATAAACGAGCCGACAGGGTTAGGCTATGGCTACACCTTC. The rearrangement links TRBV29-1 to TRBJ1-2, with 7 bases aligning to TRBD1. Germline V gives CDR1 SQVTM, CDR2 ANQGSEA. The CDR3 totals 15 residues. After removal of 8 bases from V and 4 bases from J, the junction contained 16 bases not matched to a gene.

The chain employs TRBV5-4 and TRBJ2-5; TRBD2 matches 7 bases. J was trimmed by 5 bases and V by 4 bases; bases with no gene match: 8. Germline V lookup: CDR1 SGHNT, CDR2 YYREEE (reference sequence). This CDR3 region has 14 residues. This CDR3 is CASSLANGGETQYF. The CDR3, as DNA: TGTGCCAGCAGCCTGGCGAACGGGGGGGAGACCCAGTACTTC.

The genes are TRBV6-5 and TRBJ2-7; tentatively, D is TRBD1 (8 bases). The V end was cut by 5 bases, the J end by 3 bases, with 14 bases between. Germline values: CDR1 MNHEY, CDR2 SVGAGI. This CDR3 contains 14 residues. The CDR3 region is CASSKQGGSYEQYV. The CDR3 DNA reads as TGTGCCAGCAGTAAACAGGGGGGGAGCTACGAGCAGTACGTC.

This clone was picked up one time. V usage is TRBV7-6 and J usage is TRBJ2-5; TRBD2 aligns across 9 bases. The germline V gene has CDR1 SGHVS and CDR2 FNYEAQ. The CDR3 spans 16 residues. Losses at the gene ends were 1 base for V and 5 bases for J; bases not matched to a gene: 8. CDR3 loop: CASSLGGAGGHETQYF. CDR3 DNA: TGTGCCAGCAGCTTAGGGGGAGCGGGGGGTCATGAGACCCAGTACTTC.

This chain joins TRBV25-1 and TRBJ2-4, with D possibly matching TRBD2 (5 bases). The germline V and J ends were trimmed by 4 bases and 6 bases, with 19 bases remaining between them. The CDR3 length is 16 residues. Germline-derived CDR1 and CDR2 are MGHDK and SYGVNS. This chain's CDR3 is CASSATADRSRNIQYF. CDR3 nucleotides: TGTGCCAGCAGTGCCACAGCGGACCGTAGTCGAAACATTCAGTACTTC.

This clone was detected once. V and J are TRBV14 and TRBJ1-6; 7 positions match TRBD1. The V segment lost 3 bases and the J segment 7 bases; nucleotides outside the gene matches: 6. Germline values: CDR1 SGHDN, CDR2 FVKESK. CDR3 size: 15 residues. This chain's CDR3 is CASSHRQGQNSPLHF. Written as DNA, the CDR3 is TGTGCCAGCAGCCATCGACAGGGACAAAATTCACCCCTCCACTTT.

J is TRBJ2-7 and V is TRBV15, with 7 bases aligning to TRBD1. V lost 2 bases, J lost 4 bases, and 8 bases stayed unmatched. CDR1 LNHNV and CDR2 YYDKDF come from the germline V gene (reference sequence). This CDR3 has 15 amino acids. In nucleotides, the CDR3 is TGTGCCACCAGCAGAACCCGGGACAGTCGGTACGAGCAGTACGTC. It translates to CATSRTRDSRYEQYV.

This clone was counted a single time. V and J are TRBV30 and TRBJ1-6; 7 bases map to TRBD1. V dropped 2 bases and J dropped 4; count of bases not matched to a gene: 2. CDR1 and CDR2 from the germline V gene are GTSNPN and SVGIG (reference sequence). The CDR3 is 14 residues long. The CDR3 sequence: CAWSSGQYNSPLHF. CDR3 DNA: TGTGCCTGGAGTTCGGGACAGTATAATTCACCCCTCCACTTT. Combining the CDR3 with reference TRBV30 and TRBJ1-6 gives the whole variable domain SQTIHQWPATLVQPVGSPLSLECTVEGTSNPNLYWYRQAAGRGLQLLFYSVGIGQISSEVPQNLSASRPQDRQFILSSKKLLLSDSGFYLCAWSSGQYNSPLHFGNGTRLTVT.

The rearrangement uses TRBV25-1 and TRBJ2-2, with TRBD1 identical over 9 bases. The V segment lost 2 bases and the J segment 4 bases; nucleotides outside the gene matches: 8. The CDR3 runs to 17 residues. Looked up from germline, CDR1 is MGHDK and CDR2 is SYGVNS. CDR3 loop: CASSETGGPGGTGELFF. The CDR3 DNA is TGTGCCAGCAGTGAAACAGGGGGCCCCGGGGGCACCGGGGAGCTGTTTTTT.

The chain recombines TRBV6-5 with TRBJ2-1; maybe TRBD2 (6 bases). The CDR3 spans 14 residues. Germline V gene data show CDR1 as MNHEY and CDR2 as SVGAGI. V was pared by 2 bases and J by 10 bases, with 15 bases between. The CDR3 nucleotides read TGTGCCAGCAGTTACGGGGACGGGAGTGAGGAGCAGTTCTTC. This translates into CASSYGDGSEEQFF.

This sequence joins TRBV20-1 and TRBJ2-3; 12 bases fit TRBD2. J gave up 3 bases and V 3 bases, and 4 bases lay outside the gene matches. The CDR3 is 15 residues long. Germline CDR1 DFQATT, CDR2 SNEGSKA (reference sequence). The CDR3 DNA reads as TGCAGTGCTAGTGCTAGCGGGAGGGTGACAGATACGCAGTATTTT. Its protein product is CSASASGRVTDTQYF.

On this clone itself: An end of the junction differs from the germline gene, which may be a read error. This chain links TRBV5-1 with TRBJ2-2, with TRBD1 as a possible D gene (6 bases). The length of the CDR3 is 14 residues. The germline V gene has CDR1 SGHRS and CDR2 YFSETQ. Written as DNA, the CDR3 is TGTGCCGGCCGTGGGACACCTAACACCGGGGAGCTGTTTTTT. Encoded protein: CAGRGTPNTGELFF. The entire variable domain, with the rest obtained from reference TRBV5-1 and TRBJ2-2, is as follows: KAGVTQTPRYLIKTRGQQVTLSCSPISGHRSVSWYQQTPGQGLQFLFEYFSETQRNKGNFPGRFSGRQFSNSRSEMNVSTLELGDSALYLCAGRGTPNTGELFFGEGSRLTVL.

The V and J genes are TRBV19 and TRBJ1-4; TRBD1 aligns across 8 bases. Germline V CDR1 and CDR2: LNHDA, SQIVND (reference sequence). V shed 5 bases, J shed 7 bases, and the junction held 9 bases outside the gene matches. The CDR3 spans 15 residues. The CDR3 loop reads CASSPRTGRGEKLFF. The DNA of the CDR3 is TGTGCCAGTAGTCCCCGGACAGGGCGGGGTGAAAAACTGTTTTTT.

The rearrangement links TRBV2 to TRBJ2-7; D may be TRBD2 (6 bases). The CDR3 runs 15 residues. The germline gives CDR1 SNHLY, CDR2 FYNNEI. V was cut by 2 bases and J by 2 bases, with 13 bases left in between. DNA of the CDR3: TGTGCCAGCAGTGAACTCGCGACGGGGGCCTACGAGCAGTACGTC. Translation: CASSELATGAYEQYV.

The chain has TRBV5-6 and TRBJ1-3; 7 bases map to TRBD1. This CDR3 contains 15 residues. Germline V lookup: CDR1 SGHDT, CDR2 YYEEEE. Trimming removed 3 bases from V and 0 bases from J; junction bases left unmatched: 3. The CDR3 spells CASSWDSSSGNTIYF. Written as DNA, the CDR3 is TGTGCCAGCAGCTGGGACAGCTCCTCTGGAAACACCATATATTTT.

The gene calls are TRBV7-2 and TRBJ1-2; possible D gene TRBD1, 5 bases. V was clipped by 2 bases and J by 6 bases, with 13 bases between them. Germline loops: CDR1 SGHTA, CDR2 FQGNSA. The CDR3 contains 14 residues. This chain's CDR3 is CASSLFQGPNGYTF. CDR3 DNA: TGTGCCAGCAGCTTATTTCAGGGTCCCAATGGCTACACCTTC.

This chain uses TRBV12-3 or TRBV12-4 with TRBJ1-6, with D hard to call. V lost 5 bases and J lost 11, with 13 bases in between. CDR3 length: 13 amino acids. CDR3 DNA sequence: TGTGCCAGCAGTCCGAACTCGCGGACACCCCTCCACTTT. Its protein is CASSPNSRTPLHF.

The chain recombines TRBV28 with TRBJ1-5; 9 nucleotides match TRBD1. The CDR3 totals 16 residues. CDR1 is MDHEN and CDR2 is SYDVKM in the germline V gene. V shed 6 bases, J shed 2 bases, and the junction held 8 bases outside the gene matches. The CDR3 sequence: CASRNRGRIGNQPQHF. CDR3 coding DNA: TGTGCCAGCAGAAACAGGGGGCGAATCGGCAATCAGCCCCAGCATTTT.

This clone appeared a single time. V is TRBV28 and J is TRBJ2-1; D unresolved. Trimming took off 2 bases at V and 1 base at J, with 6 bases between the two ends. In germline, CDR1 is MDHEN, CDR2 SYDVKM. There are 14 residues in the CDR3. The CDR3 protein is CASSLIRSYNEQFF. CDR3 nucleotide sequence: TGTGCCAGCAGTTTAATCAGGTCCTACAATGAGCAGTTCTTC. Together with reference TRBV28 and TRBJ2-1, the CDR3 gives the full variable domain: DVKVTQSSRYLVKRTGEKVFLECVQDMDHENMFWYRQDPGLGLRLIYFSYDVKMKEKGDIPEGYSVSREKKERFSLILESASTNQTSMYLCASSLIRSYNEQFFGPGTRLTVL.

The chain uses TRBV6-4 and TRBJ2-2; D might be TRBD1 (5 bases). Trimming removed 4 bases at V and 3 bases at J, with 12 bases between. Per the germline V gene, CDR1 is MRHNA and CDR2 is SNTAGT. This CDR3 spans 15 amino acids. This CDR3 is CASSAQGMYTGELFF. CDR3 DNA: TGTGCCAGCAGTGCGCAGGGAATGTACACCGGGGAGCTGTTTTTT.

On this clone itself: Because the CDR3 is missing its conserved closing phenylalanine or tryptophan, this is likely a read error. No DNA is shown, since the ends of the CDR3 on it are uncertain; the CDR3 is the one TCRdb lists. V usage is TRBV25-1 and J usage is TRBJ1-1; the DNA was not compared with TRBD1, the D call given in the table. The length of the CDR3 is 8 amino acids, counting both ends. Germline CDR1 MGHDK, CDR2 SYGVNS. CDR3 region: CASRGPLG.

The table lists this clone with a few counts. The chain combines TRBV5-8 with TRBJ2-1, with D possibly TRBD2 on 6 matching bases. The V gene's germline CDR1 is SGHTS and CDR2 YDEGEE. CDR3 length equals 13 residues. The germline V and J ends were trimmed by 1 base and 7 bases, with 9 bases remaining between them. The CDR3 region has the DNA TGTGCCAGCAGCTTGAAACTAGCAAATGAGCAGTTCTTC. Translating gives CASSLKLANEQFF.

The gene calls are TRBV5-4 and TRBJ1-6, with D uncertain. The CDR3 sequence is 13 residues long. In germline, CDR1 is SGHNT, CDR2 YYREEE (reference sequence). Trimming shortened V by 3 bases and J by 8 bases, and 9 bases separated the two germline ends. The CDR3 bases are TGTGCCAGCAGCTCTACGCGGGATTCACCCCTCCACTTT. This gives the protein CASSSTRDSPLHF.